This TCR beta chain was recorded in a study of naive and memory T cell subsets. Trimming cost V 5 bases and J 6 bases; bases outside gene matches: 7. Germline V gene sequence: CDR1 LGHNA, CDR2 YNFKEQ. The CDR3 consists of 15 residues. This clonotype was detected ten times or more. The antigen remains unidentified. Overall study findings and caveats: This RNA-based method may be sensitive to activation-related transcript changes.

The SP2 primer and nested alpha and beta constant region primers amplified ligated cDNA in four rounds. Reverse transcription of blood and skin TCR RNA was primed at alpha and beta constant regions. TCRdb re-called the 5' RACE reads with MiXCR, one entry per CDR3 protein. The data show more than 50,000 distinct CDR3 sequences, 6% to 8.5% seen once. A UMI-containing oligonucleotide was joined by 3' ligation to the TCR cDNA template. Reverse transcription used DNase-treated unsorted total RNA, aiming for roughly 1 to 1000 ng. This rearrangement joins TRBV4-2 to TRBJ1-6; 7 bases match TRBD1. This receptor was obtained from a female donor in good health. The CDR3 loop reads CASSSRTGINSPLHF. Written as DNA, the CDR3 is TGTGCCAGCAGCTCGAGGACAGGAATTAATTCACCCCTCCACTTT.